The 22 T cell receptor beta chains listed next were all sequenced from one sample in a study of blood T cell repertoires in COVID-19. TCRdb's copy holds only in-frame clones and misses some; the assay was immunoSEQ multiplex PCR. The sample has about 180,000 clones; approximately 85% are singletons. The sequencing input was PBMCs or T cells enriched from blood (not recorded which). The receptors come from a woman in her thirties who had recovered from COVID-19.

This clone was seen a handful of times. V is TRBV18 and J is TRBJ1-6, with 9 positions matching TRBD1. The CDR3 runs to 17 residues. Losses at the gene ends were 2 bases for V and 8 bases for J; bases not matched to a gene: 10. Germline CDR1 and CDR2: KGHSH and LQKENI. The CDR3 reads CASSPSAGTGPDSPLHF. The CDR3 DNA sequence: TGTGCCAGCTCACCAAGTGCTGGGACAGGGCCGGATTCACCCCTCCACTTT.

The chain uses TRBV19 and TRBJ2-5; tentative D call: TRBD2 (6 bases). V was trimmed by 3 bases and J by 4 bases, leaving 12 bases between them. CDR1 and CDR2 (germline): LNHDA, SQIVND (reference sequence). CDR3 size: 14 residues. DNA for the CDR3: TGTGCCAGTAGTATGCGGGGAGGCGGAGAGACCCAGTACTTC. Its translation is CASSMRGGGETQYF.

The chain combines TRBV19 with TRBJ1-6; 11 positions agree with TRBD1. CDR3 length equals 16 residues. Germline V gene lookup returns CDR1 LNHDA and CDR2 SQIVND (reference sequence). Germline trimming cut 4 bases from V and 10 bases from J; bases unmatched to any gene: 9. The CDR3 loop is CASSTYGTGGRSPLHF. The CDR3 DNA is TGTGCCAGTAGTACCTACGGGACAGGGGGAAGATCACCCCTCCACTTT.

CDR3 coding DNA: TGTGCCAGCAGCTTAGAGTCGGGATTGACCTACAATGAGCAGTTCTTC. Protein sequence: CASSLESGLTYNEQFF. This chain joins TRBV7-6 and TRBJ2-1, with D perhaps matching TRBD2 (5 bases). This CDR3 has 16 residues. Germline V gene sequence: CDR1 SGHVS, CDR2 FNYEAQ. V shed 1 base and J shed 2 bases, with 12 bases lying between them.

V usage is TRBV29-1 and J usage is TRBJ2-1; 8 nucleotides match TRBD2. The ends lost 6 bases at V and 5 bases at J; junction bases unmatched: 12. Germline V CDR1 and CDR2: SQVTM, ANQGSEA. The CDR3 has 15 amino acids. The chain's CDR3 is CSVTHGGAGDNEQFF. The CDR3, as DNA: TGCAGCGTGACTCACGGGGGGGCGGGAGACAATGAGCAGTTCTTC.

The rearrangement links TRBV27 to TRBJ1-1; weak D call: TRBD1 (6 bases). The CDR3 has 17 amino acids. Trimming stripped 2 bases from V and 0 bases from J, with 16 bases between. Per germline, CDR1 MNHEY and CDR2 SMNVEV (reference sequence). The CDR3: CASSLQILGQMNTEAFF. Written as DNA, the CDR3 is TGTGCCAGCAGTTTACAAATCCTCGGACAGATGAACACTGAAGCTTTCTTT.

This clone has just one count. CDR3 residues: CSAGRGYEQYF. The CDR3 nucleotides are TGCAGCGCCGGGAGGGGCTACGAGCAGTACTTC. The chain carries TRBV29-1 and TRBJ2-7; the match to TRBD2 covers 8 bases. The ends lost 7 bases at V and 3 bases at J; junction bases unmatched: 2. CDR1 is SQVTM, CDR2 ANQGSEA, per germline. The CDR3 consists of 11 residues.

This clone was seen more than once but under ten times. V gene TRBV15 combines with J gene TRBJ2-3, with a tentative D call TRBD1 (7 bases). V was cut by 7 bases and J by 4 bases, with 18 bases left in between. In germline, CDR1 is LNHNV, CDR2 YYDKDF (reference sequence). The CDR3 consists of 15 residues. The CDR3 loop reads CATTPGGGEADTQYF. CDR3 DNA sequence: TGTGCCACCACCCCAGGGGGAGGTGAGGCAGATACGCAGTATTTT.

This chain links TRBV28 with TRBJ1-6; 10 bases match TRBD1. From germline, CDR1 is MDHEN and CDR2 SYDVKM. This CDR3 region has 17 residues. V gave up 3 bases and J gave up 9 bases; unmatched junction bases: 11. The CDR3 reads CASSLAVVGQGSSPLHF. CDR3 DNA: TGTGCCAGCAGTTTGGCGGTTGTGGGACAGGGGTCTTCACCCCTCCACTTT.

J is TRBJ2-3 and V is TRBV29-1; 7 bases line up with TRBD1. Germline assignment: CDR1 SQVTM and CDR2 ANQGSEA. The V segment lost 4 bases and the J segment 6 bases; nucleotides outside the gene matches: 10. This CDR3 comprises 14 residues. The CDR3 DNA sequence: TGCAGCGTTGGCCCGTCAGGGGGAAGGGATACGCAGTATTTT. This gives the protein CSVGPSGGRDTQYF.

The rearrangement links TRBV19 to TRBJ1-1, with 12 nucleotides matching TRBD1. The CDR3 contains 16 residues. V lost 7 bases and J lost 1; bases outside the gene matches: 7. Looked up from germline, CDR1 is LNHDA and CDR2 is SQIVND (reference sequence). The CDR3 reads CASISRDRGRNTEAFF. The CDR3 DNA sequence: TGTGCCAGTATTTCCCGGGACAGGGGGCGGAACACTGAAGCTTTCTTT.

The rearrangement joins TRBV6-1 to TRBJ2-5; 7 bases match TRBD1. The CDR3 extends over 15 amino acids. Germline V gene sequence: CDR1 MNHNS, CDR2 SASEGT. V was pared by 0 bases and J by 6 bases, with 7 bases of the junction left unmatched. CDR3 nucleotide sequence: TGTGCCAGCAGTGAAGCTCGACAGGGTAGACAGACCCAGTACTTC. Encoded protein: CASSEARQGRQTQYF.

In DNA, the CDR3 is TGTGCCATCAGTGGCTCATCGGTAGCCAACACTGAAGCTTTCTTT. This codes for CAISGSSVANTEAFF. The rearrangement uses TRBV10-3 and TRBJ1-1; no clear D. Germline V gene sequence: CDR1 ENHRY, CDR2 SYGVKD. V was trimmed by 4 bases and J by 2 bases, leaving 14 bases between them. The CDR3 totals 15 residues.

CDR3 loop: CASGFPERLAGGYNEQFF. CDR3 in DNA: TGTGCCAGCGGATTTCCCGAACGGTTAGCGGGAGGGTACAATGAGCAGTTCTTC. V and J are TRBV9 and TRBJ2-1, with TRBD2 identical over 11 bases. The V gene end was trimmed by 7 bases and the J gene end by 4 bases; junction bases not matched to a gene: 16. The CDR3 runs to 18 residues. Germline V lookup: CDR1 SGDLS, CDR2 YYNGEE. The variable domain in full, completed from reference TRBV9 and TRBJ2-1, reads DSGVTQTPKHLITATGQRVTLRCSPRSGDLSVYWYQQSLDQGLQFLIQYYNGEERAKGNILERFSAQQFPDLHSELNLSSLELGDSALYFCASGFPERLAGGYNEQFFGPGTRLTVL.

The chain recombines TRBV3-1 (or the pseudogene TRBV3-2) with TRBJ2-5; D is possibly TRBD1 (6 bases). V lost 4 bases and J 2 bases, leaving 14 bases between the germline ends. There are 15 residues in the CDR3. Germline CDR1 and CDR2: LGHDT and YNNKEL (reference sequence). The CDR3 spells CASSPRFQGQETQYF. The CDR3 DNA reads as TGTGCCAGCAGCCCCCGATTTCAGGGGCAAGAGACCCAGTACTTC.

The J gene is TRBJ2-7, the V gene TRBV19; 10 bases line up with TRBD1. This CDR3 spans 15 amino acids. Germline CDR1 LNHDA, CDR2 SQIVND (reference sequence). J was trimmed by 2 bases and V by 6 bases; bases with no gene match: 7. Here the CDR3 DNA reads TGTGCCAGTAGCCCGGGACAGGGGCCTACCTACGAGCAGTACTTC. Its protein is CASSPGQGPTYEQYF.

In its sample, this clone was seen once. The J gene is TRBJ1-1, the V gene TRBV12-5, with 7 bases matching TRBD1. Trimming took 5 bases from V and 6 from J; bases not matched to a gene: 6. CDR3 size: 13 residues. Germline V gives CDR1 LGHNT, CDR2 FRNRAP. The CDR3, as DNA: TGTGCTAGTGGTAATCTCGGACAGGCTGAAGCTTTCTTT. Translation: CASGNLGQAEAFF. Based on the CDR3 plus reference TRBV12-5 and TRBJ1-1, the full variable domain is DARVTQTPRHKVTEMGQEVTMRCQPILGHNTVFWYRQTMMQGLELLAYFRNRAPLDDSGMPKDRFSAEMPDATLATLKIQPSEPRDSAVYFCASGNLGQAEAFFGQGTRLTVV.

The genes are TRBV6-6 and TRBJ1-6; no clear D. This CDR3 has 15 residues. Germline V lookup: CDR1 MNHNY, CDR2 SVGAGI (reference sequence). V was clipped by 4 bases and J by 7 bases, with 14 bases between them. This CDR3 reads CASSSSRVPNSPLHF. The CDR3 DNA follows: TGTGCCAGCAGTTCATCCCGGGTCCCGAATTCACCCCTCCACTTT.

The chain employs TRBV4-1 and TRBJ2-1, with D possibly matching TRBD2 (6 bases). With 8 bases removed from V and 6 bases from J, the gap between germline ends came to 14 bases. The CDR3 runs to 13 residues. Germline-derived CDR1 and CDR2 are MGHRA and YSYEKL. The CDR3 nucleotides read TGCGCCAGCGGAGCGGACTATACCAATGAGCAGTTCTTC. Translating it yields CASGADYTNEQFF.

The V and J genes are TRBV5-1 and TRBJ1-3; D not resolved. V was cut by 0 bases and J by 0 bases, with 4 bases left in between. The CDR3 consists of 14 residues. The germline gives CDR1 SGHRS, CDR2 YFSETQ. Here the CDR3 reads CASSLGSSGNTIYF. The CDR3 region has the DNA TGCGCCAGCAGCTTGGGGAGCTCTGGAAACACCATATATTTT.

The rearrangement joins TRBV28 to TRBJ2-7, with a tentative D call TRBD2 (6 bases). V was pared by 7 bases and J by 6 bases, with 16 bases between. Germline loops: CDR1 MDHEN, CDR2 SYDVKM. This CDR3 has 13 amino acids. In DNA, the CDR3 is TGTGCCAGCACACTCGGAGGGGCGTCCGAGCAGTACTTC. Translation: CASTLGGASEQYF.

The chain recombines TRBV18 with TRBJ2-4, with a possible D match to TRBD1 (6 bases). CDR1 KGHSH and CDR2 LQKENI come from the germline V gene. The CDR3 runs to 15 residues. V was shortened by 4 bases and J by 2 bases, with 12 bases between the two germline ends. CDR3 nucleotides: TGTGCCAGCTCACTACGGACAGCTACCAAAAACATTCAGTACTTC. Protein sequence: CASSLRTATKNIQYF.